The clone carrying this T cell receptor (beta chain) was seen more than once but under ten times. Libraries for TCRalpha and TCRbeta carried sample barcodes and unique molecular identifiers via 5'RACE. Each CDR3 protein gets one entry after TCRdb re-called the 5' RACE reads with MiXCR. The repertoire holds some 350,000 distinct CDR3 sequences, with more than 15% as singletons. The data derive from a study of T-cell memory formation after mild COVID-19. Trimming left V 2 bases short and J 5 bases short, with 19 bases between. Germline V gene lookup returns CDR1 MDHEN and CDR2 SYDVKM. CDR3 length: 16 amino acids.

Material for sequencing was PBMCs or a T cell subset sorted from them (not recorded which). This receptor was taken from a man younger than 30 who had mild COVID-19 (a few samples of this study predate the infection). Cell type and time point are not known. This sequence joins TRBV28 and TRBJ2-7; D perhaps matches TRBD1 (6 bases). CDR3 residues: CASSLNRDRRGDEQYV. CDR3 sequence (DNA): TGTGCCAGCAGTTTAAACAGGGATCGCCGCGGCGACGAGCAGTACGTC.